This TCR beta chain was recorded in a study of cytomegalovirus exposure and HLA in healthy donors. Turning to the study itself: Within the Caucasian-associated ancestry cluster were more than 75% of the approximately 400 genotyped donors.

PCR primers comprised 60 Vbeta and 13 Jbeta primers. Sequenced by immunoSEQ multiplex PCR; TCRdb stores in-frame clones only, minus some. The table includes roughly 140,000 clones, about 79% detected once. CDR3 size: 14 residues. Per germline, CDR1 SNHLY and CDR2 FYNNEI. The V and J ends lost 4 bases and 7 bases respectively, with 16 bases between them. The V call is TRBV2, the J call TRBJ1-2, with D maybe TRBD1 (6 bases). The TCR was taken from a male donor in good health and CMV-seronegative. Sequenced sample: PBMCs. CDR3 coding DNA: TGTGCCAGCAGTGCCCGGACAGCCTGGGTTGGCTACACCTTC. Translation: CASSARTAWVGYTF. Together with reference TRBV2 and TRBJ1-2, the CDR3 gives the full variable domain: EPEVTQTPSHQVTQMGQEVILRCVPISNHLYFYWYRQILGQKVEFLVSFYNNEISEKSEIFDDQFSVERPDGSNFTLKIRSTKLEDSAMYFCASSARTAWVGYTFGSGTRLTVV.